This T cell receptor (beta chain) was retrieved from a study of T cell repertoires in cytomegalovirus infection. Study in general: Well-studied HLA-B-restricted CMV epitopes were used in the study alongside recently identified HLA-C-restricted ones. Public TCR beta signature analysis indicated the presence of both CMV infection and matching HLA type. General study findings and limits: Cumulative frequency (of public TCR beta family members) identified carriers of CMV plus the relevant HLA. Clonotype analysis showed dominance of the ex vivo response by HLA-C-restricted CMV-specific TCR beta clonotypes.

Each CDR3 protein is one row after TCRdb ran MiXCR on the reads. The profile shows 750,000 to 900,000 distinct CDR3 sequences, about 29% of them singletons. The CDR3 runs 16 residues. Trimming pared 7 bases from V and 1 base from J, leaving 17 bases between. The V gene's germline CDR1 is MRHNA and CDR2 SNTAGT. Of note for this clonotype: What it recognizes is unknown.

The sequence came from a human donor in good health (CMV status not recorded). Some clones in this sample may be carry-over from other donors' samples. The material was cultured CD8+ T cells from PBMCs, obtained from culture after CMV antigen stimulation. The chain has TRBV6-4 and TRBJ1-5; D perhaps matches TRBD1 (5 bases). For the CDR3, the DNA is TGTGCCAGCACTTGCGGGCCGGGGGGGAGCAATCAGCCCCAGCATTTT. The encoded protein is CASTCGPGGSNQPQHF.